This is a list of T cell receptor beta chains from one sample in a study of blood T cells in healthy people across ages. TCRdb recomputed calls from the 5' RACE reads with MiXCR, one row per CDR3 protein. Among some 1.8 million distinct CDR3 sequences listed, approximately 39% were seen once. Sequenced sample: blood. These receptors all stem from a human donor in good health. Both conserved end residues are part of each CDR3. D genes are given only for firm matches. Size is stated for part of the rows, as once, few or many counts, or as a class when the clone is expanded.

v_call	d_call	j_call	clone_size	cdr3_nt	cdr3_aa
TRBV15	TRBD1	TRBJ2-1	-	TGTGCCACCAGCACCGACAGGGCCCGAATTAATGAGCAGTTCTTC	CATSTDRARINEQFF
TRBV7-2	-	TRBJ2-3	-	TGTGCCAGCAGCCAACTTAGGACGGGGACAGATACGCAGTATTTT	CASSQLRTGTDTQYF
TRBV27	-	TRBJ1-5	-	TGTGCCAGCAGTTTATCATACACCGGAGCGCAGTATAGCAATCAGCCCCAGCATTTT	CASSLSYTGAQYSNQPQHF
TRBV5-5	-	TRBJ1-5	few	TGTGCCAGCAGCGTGGATTTGGATCAGCCCCAGCATTTT	CASSVDLDQPQHF
TRBV9	-	TRBJ1-1	-	TGTGCCAGCAACCCCAATCCTACTAGGAACACTGAAGCTTTCTTT	CASNPNPTRNTEAFF
TRBV6-2/TRBV6-3	-	TRBJ2-2	few	TGTGCCATCAAAACGAGGGAAGTCGAAACCGGGGAGCTGTTTTTT	CAIKTREVETGELFF
TRBV29-1	TRBD2	TRBJ2-1	-	TGCAGCGTGGGCGGGACTAGCGGGGGGGCAGGTAGGTCCTACAATGAGCAGTTCTTC	CSVGGTSGGAGRSYNEQFF
TRBV4-3	-	TRBJ2-5	-	TGCGCCAGCAGCCAAGGAGAACGGTGGGGGGGGGCCTGGGAGACCCAGTACTTC	CASSQGERWGGAWETQYF
TRBV29-1	-	TRBJ2-1	-	TGCAGCGCCGGTGCGGGACTCTATAACAATGAGCAGTTCTTC	CSAGAGLYNNEQFF
TRBV4-3	-	TRBJ1-5	-	TGCGCCAGCAGCCATCGTAGGGGTGAGCCCCAGCATTTT	CASSHRRGEPQHF
TRBV5-1	TRBD1	TRBJ2-7	-	TGCGCCAGCAGCCCCCCCACAGGGGTTAGGTCCTACGAGCAGTACTTC	CASSPPTGVRSYEQYF
TRBV27	-	TRBJ1-2	-	TGTGCCAGCAGCCTTGCTGAGTCAAATGGCTACACCTTC	CASSLAESNGYTF
TRBV20-1	-	TRBJ2-3	-	TGCAGTGCTAGAGATCATAGAGGGGTGCGCACAGATACGCAGTATTTT	CSARDHRGVRTDTQYF